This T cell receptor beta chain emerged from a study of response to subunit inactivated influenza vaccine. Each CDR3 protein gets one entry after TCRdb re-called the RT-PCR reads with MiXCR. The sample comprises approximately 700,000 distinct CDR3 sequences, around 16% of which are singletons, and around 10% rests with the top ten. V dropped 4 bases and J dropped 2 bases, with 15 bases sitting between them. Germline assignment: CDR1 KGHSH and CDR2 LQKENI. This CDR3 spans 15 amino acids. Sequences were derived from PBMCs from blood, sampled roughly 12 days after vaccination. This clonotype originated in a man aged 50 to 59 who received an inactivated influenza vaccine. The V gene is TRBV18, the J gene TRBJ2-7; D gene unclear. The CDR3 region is CASSLRGPSPYEQYF. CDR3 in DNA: TGTGCCAGCTCACTACGAGGACCGAGCCCCTACGAGCAGTACTTC. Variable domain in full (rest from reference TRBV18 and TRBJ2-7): NAGVMQNPRHLVRRRGQEARLRCSPMKGHSHVYWYRQLPEEGLKFMVYLQKENIIDESGMPKERFSAEFPKEGPSILRIQQVVRGDSAAYFCASSLRGPSPYEQYFGPGTRLTVT.